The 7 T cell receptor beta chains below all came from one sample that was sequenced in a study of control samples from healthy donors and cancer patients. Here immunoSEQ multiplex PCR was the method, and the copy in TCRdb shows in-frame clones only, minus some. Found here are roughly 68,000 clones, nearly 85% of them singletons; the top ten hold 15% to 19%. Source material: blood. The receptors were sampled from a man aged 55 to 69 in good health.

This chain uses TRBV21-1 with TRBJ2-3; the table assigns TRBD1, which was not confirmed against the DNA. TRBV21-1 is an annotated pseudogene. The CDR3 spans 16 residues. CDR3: CASSKGGQGGPDTQYF. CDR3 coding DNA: TGTGCCAGCAGCAAAGGAGGACAGGGGGGTCCAGATACGCAGTATTTT.

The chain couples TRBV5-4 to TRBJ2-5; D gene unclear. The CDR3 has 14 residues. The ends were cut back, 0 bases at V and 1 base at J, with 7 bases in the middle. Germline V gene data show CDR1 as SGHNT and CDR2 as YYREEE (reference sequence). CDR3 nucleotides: TGTGCCAGCAGCTTGGAGACTTTCCAAGAGACCCAGTACTTC. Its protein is CASSLETFQETQYF.

CDR3: CSVGTTRSTDTQYF. The CDR3 DNA reads TGCAGCGTGGGGACTACCCGAAGCACAGATACGCAGTATTTT. The genes are TRBV29-1 and TRBJ2-3; 7 bases align to TRBD2. J was trimmed by 0 bases and V by 6 bases; bases with no gene match: 6. CDR3 length equals 14 residues. The V gene's germline CDR1 is SQVTM and CDR2 ANQGSEA.

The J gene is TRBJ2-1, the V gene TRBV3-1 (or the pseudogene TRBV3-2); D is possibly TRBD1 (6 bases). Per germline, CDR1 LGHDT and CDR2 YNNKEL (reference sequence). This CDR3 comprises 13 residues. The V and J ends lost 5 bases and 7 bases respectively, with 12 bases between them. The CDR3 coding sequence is TGTGCCAGCAGCGGACAGCTAGTTAATGAGCAGTTCTTC. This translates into CASSGQLVNEQFF.

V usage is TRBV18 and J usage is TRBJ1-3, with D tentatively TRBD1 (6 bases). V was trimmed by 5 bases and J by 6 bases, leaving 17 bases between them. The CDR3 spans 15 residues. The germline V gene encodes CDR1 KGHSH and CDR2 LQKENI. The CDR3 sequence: CASSKKVGGENTIYF. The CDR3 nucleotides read TGTGCCAGCTCAAAAAAGGTTGGGGGCGAAAACACCATATATTTT.

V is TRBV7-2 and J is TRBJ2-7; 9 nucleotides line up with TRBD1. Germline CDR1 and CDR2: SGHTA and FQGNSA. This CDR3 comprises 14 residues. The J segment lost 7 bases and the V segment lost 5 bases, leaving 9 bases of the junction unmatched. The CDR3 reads CASSNTGGAGEQYF. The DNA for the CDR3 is TGTGCCAGCAGCAACACAGGGGGCGCGGGGGAGCAGTACTTC. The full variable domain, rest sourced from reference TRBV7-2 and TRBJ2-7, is GAGVSQSPSNKVTEKGKDVELRCDPISGHTALYWYRQSLGQGLEFLIYFQGNSAPDKSGLPSDRFSAERTGGSVSTLTIQRTQQEDSAVYLCASSNTGGAGEQYFGPGTRLTVT.

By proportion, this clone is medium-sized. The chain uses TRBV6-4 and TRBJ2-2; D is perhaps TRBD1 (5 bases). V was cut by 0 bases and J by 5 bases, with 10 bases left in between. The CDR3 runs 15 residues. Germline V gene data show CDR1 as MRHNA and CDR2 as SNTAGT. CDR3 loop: CASSDSSRATGELFF. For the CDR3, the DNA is TGTGCCAGCAGTGACTCGAGCAGGGCTACCGGGGAGCTGTTTTTT.